The 14 T cell receptor beta chains below were found in one sample sequenced in a study of blood T cells in healthy people across ages. A sample-barcoded 5' primer and a J-beta primer mix were used in a second PCR of about 6 to 11 cycles. Each CDR3 protein gets one entry after TCRdb re-called the 5' RACE reads with MiXCR. Among about 830,000 distinct CDR3 sequences listed, 58% were seen once. Sequences were obtained from blood. The receptors derive from a man aged 25-45 years in good health.

In nucleotides, the CDR3 is TGCGCCAGCAGACGGGACGTTCAAGAGACCCAGTACTTC. This codes for CASRRDVQETQYF. The rearrangement uses TRBV5-1 and TRBJ2-5; D possibly uses TRBD1 or TRBD2 (5 bases each). V dropped 5 bases and J dropped 2 bases, with 10 bases sitting between them. Germline V lookup: CDR1 SGHRS, CDR2 YFSETQ. The CDR3 contains 13 residues.

J is TRBJ2-1 and V is TRBV4-3; 8 bases agree with TRBD2. This CDR3 spans 16 amino acids. Germline V gives CDR1 LGHNA, CDR2 YSLEER. The trim removed 6 bases at V and 7 bases at J, leaving 14 bases unmatched. CDR3 in DNA: TGCGCCAGCAGTCCAGCGGGAGAGGGTATGTCGAATGAGCAGTTCTTC. Its protein product is CASSPAGEGMSNEQFF.

The chain employs TRBV10-3 and TRBJ2-7; D remains ambiguous. V was pared by 4 bases and J by 7 bases, with 8 bases between. The CDR3 loop spans 11 amino acids. Germline V gene sequence: CDR1 ENHRY, CDR2 SYGVKD. The CDR3 region is CAISGGTEQYF. CDR3 DNA: TGTGCCATCAGTGGGGGAACGGAGCAGTACTTC.

This clonotype was picked up one time. The chain joins TRBV7-9 to TRBJ1-1, with D possibly TRBD1 on 6 matching bases. Per germline, CDR1 SEHNR and CDR2 FQNEAQ (reference sequence). V lost 4 bases, J lost 2 bases, and 11 bases lay in between. This CDR3 has 14 residues. The CDR3: CASSSWTDNTEAFF. CDR3 nucleotides: TGTGCCAGCAGCTCTTGGACAGACAACACTGAAGCTTTCTTT. Complete variable domain (other parts from reference TRBV7-9 and TRBJ1-1): DTGVSQNPRHKITKRGQNVTFRCDPISEHNRLYWYRQTLGQGPEFLTYFQNEAQLEKSRLLSDRFSAERPKGSFSTLEIQRTEQGDSAMYLCASSSWTDNTEAFFGQGTRLTVV.

V gene TRBV29-1 combines with J gene TRBJ2-1; 9 bases agree with TRBD1. The CDR3 covers 14 residues. The V and J ends lost 5 bases and 8 bases, in that order; junction bases with no gene match: 10. In germline, CDR1 is SQVTM, CDR2 ANQGSEA. The CDR3 nucleotides are TGCAGCGTTTGGGGTAGGGGACAGGGTGATGAGCAGTTCTTC. Encoded protein: CSVWGRGQGDEQFF.

The rearrangement uses TRBV29-1 and TRBJ2-1; possibly TRBD1 or TRBD2 for D (6 bases each). This CDR3 has 15 residues. V dropped 4 bases and J dropped 0 bases, with 13 bases sitting between them. Germline CDR1 and CDR2: SQVTM and ANQGSEA. As DNA, the CDR3 is TGCAGCGTTGTCGGGGGCCAAAGCTCCTACAATGAGCAGTTCTTC. It translates to CSVVGGQSSYNEQFF.

This clonotype showed up just a few times. The gene calls are TRBV20-1 and TRBJ2-1; 7 positions agree with TRBD1. There are 14 residues in the CDR3. Germline trimming cut 3 bases from V and 5 bases from J; bases unmatched to any gene: 7. Germline assignment: CDR1 DFQATT and CDR2 SNEGSKA (reference sequence). The CDR3 DNA is TGCAGTGCTAGCTACAGGGGCCCAAACAATGAGCAGTTCTTC. Amino acids: CSASYRGPNNEQFF.

The V and J genes are TRBV5-1 and TRBJ2-1, with TRBD2 matching over 8 bases. TRBJ2-7 explains the end of the DNA better; the J call may be wrong. CDR3 length equals 15 residues. In germline, CDR1 is SGHRS, CDR2 YFSETQ. CDR3 sequence reads: CASTQSGSSYNEQYF. CDR3 nucleotide sequence: TGCGCCAGCACCCAAAGCGGGAGCTCCTACAATGAGCAGTACTTC.

This chain links TRBV7-2 with TRBJ2-1; 7 nucleotides line up with TRBD1. V trimming: 5 bases; J trimming: 3 bases; junction bases outside the gene matches: 7. From germline, CDR1 is SGHTA and CDR2 FQGNSA. The CDR3 is made up of 15 amino acids. CDR3 sequence reads: CASSRRQGRYNEQFF. For the CDR3, the DNA is TGTGCCAGCAGCCGTAGACAGGGCCGCTACAATGAGCAGTTCTTC.

V gene TRBV20-1 combines with J gene TRBJ2-7; TRBD1 agrees at 9 bases. This CDR3 region has 16 residues. V lost 1 base to trimming and J lost 3 bases; unmatched junction nucleotides: 10. The germline gives CDR1 DFQATT, CDR2 SNEGSKA (reference sequence). CDR3 coding DNA: TGCAGTGCTAGAGCGAACGCGGGACAGGGATTCTACGAGCAGTACTTC. Amino acid sequence: CSARANAGQGFYEQYF.

This clonotype was found once. The chain carries TRBV20-1 and TRBJ2-3, with TRBD2 identical over 9 bases. The CDR3 runs to 15 residues. Germline V CDR1 and CDR2: DFQATT, SNEGSKA (reference sequence). Trimming took 6 bases from V and 6 from J; bases not matched to a gene: 13. The CDR3 spells CSAMLAGGPWDTQYF. DNA of the CDR3: TGCAGTGCAATGCTGGCGGGGGGGCCATGGGATACGCAGTATTTT.

The chain combines TRBV29-1 with TRBJ2-7; 8 bases match TRBD1. V lost 6 bases to trimming and J lost 7 bases; unmatched junction nucleotides: 5. Germline V gene data show CDR1 as SQVTM and CDR2 as ANQGSEA. The CDR3 runs 11 residues. In nucleotides, the CDR3 is TGCAGCGTCAGGACAGGGTGGGAGCAGTACTTC. This codes for CSVRTGWEQYF.

This clonotype appeared a few times. The chain combines TRBV7-9 with TRBJ1-5; TRBD1 matches 8 bases. The CDR3 extends over 15 amino acids. Germline V gene lookup returns CDR1 SEHNR and CDR2 FQNEAQ (reference sequence). With V trimmed by 0 bases and J by 7 bases, 5 bases remained unmatched. DNA of the CDR3: TGTGCCAGCAGCTTAGCCGGACAGGGCGGACAGCCCCAGCATTTT. Translation: CASSLAGQGGQPQHF.

The gene calls are TRBV7-2 and TRBJ2-3; D not certain. The CDR3 is made up of 14 amino acids. Germline CDR1 SGHTA, CDR2 FQGNSA. The V end lost 5 bases, the J end lost 0 bases, and 9 bases lay between the germline ends. The CDR3 DNA follows: TGTGCCAGCAGCCCTGGTTTTAGCACAGATACGCAGTATTTT. It codes for CASSPGFSTDTQYF. Full variable domain (outside the CDR3, taken from reference TRBV7-2 and TRBJ2-3): GAGVSQSPSNKVTEKGKDVELRCDPISGHTALYWYRQSLGQGLEFLIYFQGNSAPDKSGLPSDRFSAERTGGSVSTLTIQRTQQEDSAVYLCASSPGFSTDTQYFGPGTRLTVL.